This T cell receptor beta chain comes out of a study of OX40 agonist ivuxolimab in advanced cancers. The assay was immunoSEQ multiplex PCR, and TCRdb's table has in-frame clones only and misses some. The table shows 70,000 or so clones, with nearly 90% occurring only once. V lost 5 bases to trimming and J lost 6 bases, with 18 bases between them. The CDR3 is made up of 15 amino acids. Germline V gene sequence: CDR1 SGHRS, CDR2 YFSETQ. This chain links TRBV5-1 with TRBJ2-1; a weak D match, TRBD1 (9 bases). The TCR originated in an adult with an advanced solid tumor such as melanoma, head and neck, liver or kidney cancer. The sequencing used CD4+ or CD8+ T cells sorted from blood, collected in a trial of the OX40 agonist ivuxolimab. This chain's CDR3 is CASRPGTGTSNEQFF. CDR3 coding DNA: TGCGCCAGCAGACCCGGGACAGGGACTAGCAATGAGCAGTTCTTC.